This T cell receptor (beta chain) was documented in a study of tumor-infiltrating lymphocytes in primary liver carcinoma. Across the whole study: Those enrolled were patients of both sexes, who were aged 30 to 69 years.

CDR1 is WNHNN, CDR2 SYGVQD, per germline (reference sequence). The CDR3 covers 15 residues. Concerning this clonotype: An end of the junction differs from the germline gene, which may be a read error.

From about 0.5 ug of total RNA, TCR beta-specific cDNA was reverse-transcribed using a constant-region primer. What produced the TCR beta libraries was three nested multiplex PCR rounds using slightly modified ARM-PCR. A C-beta reverse primer was combined with TRBV1-TRBV30 forward primers in the first two PCR rounds, and each round had around 10 cycles. TCRdb ran MiXCR on the multiplex PCR reads and lists one entry per CDR3 protein. The sample has 95,000 to 100,000 distinct CDR3 sequences; under 70% are singletons. Joint extraction of RNA and DNA used roughly 20-32 mg of bulk tissue that was unsorted. The patients carried chronic HBV infection and had received no treatment.

This clonotype was sampled from a woman aged 60-75 years with primary liver carcinoma and hepatitis B virus infection. V usage is TRBV10-1 and J usage is TRBJ2-1, with 8 bases fitting TRBD2. Sequences were obtained from liver tumor tissue from sampling region 2. Subset defined: tumor region T2, inferior pole. CDR3 loop: CTSSESTSVYNEQFF. The CDR3 DNA is TGCACCAGCAGTGAGTCGACTAGCGTGTACAATGAGCAGTTCTTC.